This T cell receptor beta chain originates from a study of T cells in tuberculosis. The wider study: A South African cohort included IGRA-negative adolescents, latently infected IGRA-positive adolescents and adults with active tuberculosis.

Per the germline V gene, CDR1 is SNHLY and CDR2 is FYNNEI. Trimming at V came to 6 bases and at J to 3 bases, leaving 8 bases not matched to a gene. The CDR3 sequence is 16 residues long. Time point defined: new active TB diagnosis, blood taken before or within 7 days of starting treatment. The data were produced by immunoSEQ multiplex PCR, yet TCRdb's version contains in-frame clones alone and is incomplete. The sample shows over 30,000 clones, under 95% of them seen only once. This material consisted of PBMCs, taken at tuberculosis diagnosis. The J gene is TRBJ2-1, the V gene TRBV2; 10 bases are a match to TRBD2. This TCR was recovered from an adult with tuberculosis. The chain's CDR3 is CASSQSSGRNYNEQFF. CDR3 nucleotides: TGTGCCAGCAGCCAGTCTAGCGGGAGAAACTACAATGAGCAGTTCTTC. Based on the CDR3 plus reference TRBV2 and TRBJ2-1, the full variable domain is EPEVTQTPSHQVTQMGQEVILRCVPISNHLYFYWYRQILGQKVEFLVSFYNNEISEKSEIFDDQFSVERPDGSNFTLKIRSTKLEDSAMYFCASSQSSGRNYNEQFFGPGTRLTVL.